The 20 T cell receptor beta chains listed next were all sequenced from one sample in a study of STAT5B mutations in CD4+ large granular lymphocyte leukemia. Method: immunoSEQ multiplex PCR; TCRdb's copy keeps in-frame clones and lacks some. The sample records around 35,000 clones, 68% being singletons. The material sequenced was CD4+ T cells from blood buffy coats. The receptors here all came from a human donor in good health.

CDR3 nucleotide sequence: TGTGCCAGCAGCTTATTGGGACACCACACAGATACGCAGTATTTT. It specifies CASSLLGHHTDTQYF. V usage is TRBV7-2 and J usage is TRBJ2-3, with D maybe TRBD1 (6 bases). Germline V gene lookup returns CDR1 SGHTA and CDR2 FQGNSA. V dropped 2 bases and J dropped 2 bases, with 11 bases sitting between them. There are 15 residues in the CDR3.

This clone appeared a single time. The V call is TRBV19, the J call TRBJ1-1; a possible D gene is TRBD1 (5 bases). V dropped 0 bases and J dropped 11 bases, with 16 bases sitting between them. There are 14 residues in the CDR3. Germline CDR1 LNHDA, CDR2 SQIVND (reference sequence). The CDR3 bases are TGTGCCAGTAGTATAGAGGGCCGCAGGGCTGGGGCTTTCTTT. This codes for CASSIEGRRAGAFF.

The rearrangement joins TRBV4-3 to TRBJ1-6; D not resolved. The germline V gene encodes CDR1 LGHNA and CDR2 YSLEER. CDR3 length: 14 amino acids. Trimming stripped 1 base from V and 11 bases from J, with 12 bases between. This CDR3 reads CASSQGTNIAPLHF. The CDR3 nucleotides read TGCGCCAGCAGCCAAGGGACTAATATTGCACCCCTCCACTTT.

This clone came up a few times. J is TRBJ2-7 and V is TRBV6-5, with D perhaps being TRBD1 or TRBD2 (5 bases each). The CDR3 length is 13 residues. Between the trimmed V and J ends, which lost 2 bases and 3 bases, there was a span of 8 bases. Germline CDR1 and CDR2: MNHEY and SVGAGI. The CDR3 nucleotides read TGTGCCAGCAGTTACCGGGACGGCTACGAGCAGTACTTC. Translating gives CASSYRDGYEQYF.

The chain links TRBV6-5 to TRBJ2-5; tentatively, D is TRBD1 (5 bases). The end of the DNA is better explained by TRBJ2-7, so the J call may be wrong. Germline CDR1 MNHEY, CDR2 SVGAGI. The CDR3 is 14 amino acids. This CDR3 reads CASSLFSGSYEQYF. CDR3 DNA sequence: TGTGCCAGCAGTTTATTTTCAGGGTCCTACGAGCAGTACTTC.

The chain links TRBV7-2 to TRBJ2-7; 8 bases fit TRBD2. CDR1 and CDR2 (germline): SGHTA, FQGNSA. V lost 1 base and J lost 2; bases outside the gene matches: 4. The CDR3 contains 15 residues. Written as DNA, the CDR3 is TGTGCCAGCAGCTTAGGTTCCGGGGGGGCCTACGAGCAGTACTTC. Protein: CASSLGSGGAYEQYF.

CDR3: CASSEGLANYEQYF. For the CDR3, the DNA is TGTGCCAGCAGTGAGGGACTAGCGAACTACGAGCAGTACTTC. The chain carries TRBV2 and TRBJ2-7; 10 bases agree with TRBD2. Looked up from germline, CDR1 is SNHLY and CDR2 is FYNNEI. With 3 bases clipped from V and 3 bases from J, the junction kept 2 bases outside the gene matches. The CDR3 sequence is 14 residues long.

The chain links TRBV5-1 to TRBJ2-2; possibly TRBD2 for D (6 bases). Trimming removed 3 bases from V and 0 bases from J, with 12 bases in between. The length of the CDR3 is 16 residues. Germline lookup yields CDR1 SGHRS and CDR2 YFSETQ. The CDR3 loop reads CASSSGDGANTGELFF. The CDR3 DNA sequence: TGCGCCAGCAGCTCGGGGGACGGCGCGAACACCGGGGAGCTGTTTTTT.

CDR3 sequence: CATSRRPGTGFPYNEQFF. CDR3 bases: TGTGCCACCAGCAGACGTCCCGGGACAGGGTTCCCCTACAATGAGCAGTTCTTC. V gene TRBV15 combines with J gene TRBJ2-1, with 9 bases identical to TRBD1. The CDR3 consists of 18 residues. The ends lost 2 bases at V and 2 bases at J; junction bases unmatched: 10. The V gene's germline CDR1 is LNHNV and CDR2 YYDKDF (reference sequence).

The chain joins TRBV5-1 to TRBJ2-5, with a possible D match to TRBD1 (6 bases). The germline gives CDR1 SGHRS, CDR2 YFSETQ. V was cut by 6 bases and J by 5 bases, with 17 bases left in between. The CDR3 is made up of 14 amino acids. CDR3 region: CASTPPGGKETQYF. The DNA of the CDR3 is TGCGCCAGCACCCCCCCTGGGGGCAAGGAGACCCAGTACTTC.

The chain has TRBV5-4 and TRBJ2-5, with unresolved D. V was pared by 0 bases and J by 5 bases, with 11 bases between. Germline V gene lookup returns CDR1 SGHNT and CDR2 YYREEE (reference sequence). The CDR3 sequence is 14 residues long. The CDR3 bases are TGTGCCAGCAGCTTGGCTGGCCGCCGGGAGACCCAGTACTTC. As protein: CASSLAGRRETQYF.

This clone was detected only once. CDR3 in DNA: TGTGCCAGCAGTAGTGGATATGGCTACACCTTC. This gives the protein CASSSGYGYTF. The chain employs TRBV6-5 and TRBJ1-2; D not resolved. This CDR3 spans 11 amino acids. Trimming pared 5 bases from V and 5 bases from J, leaving 6 bases between. Germline values: CDR1 MNHEY, CDR2 SVGAGI.

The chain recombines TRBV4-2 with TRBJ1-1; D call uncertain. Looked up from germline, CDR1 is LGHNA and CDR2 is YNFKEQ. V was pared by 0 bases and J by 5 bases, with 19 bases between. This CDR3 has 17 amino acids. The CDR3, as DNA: TGTGCCAGCAGCCAAGAGGTGACCTTCACCGTGGGGACTGAAGCTTTCTTT. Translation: CASSQEVTFTVGTEAFF.

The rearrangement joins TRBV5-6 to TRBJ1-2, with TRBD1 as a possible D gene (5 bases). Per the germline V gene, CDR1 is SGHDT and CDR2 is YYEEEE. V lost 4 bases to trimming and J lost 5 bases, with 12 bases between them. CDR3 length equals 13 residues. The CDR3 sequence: CASSTGTEYGYTF. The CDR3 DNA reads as TGTGCCAGCAGCACCGGGACGGAGTATGGCTACACCTTC.

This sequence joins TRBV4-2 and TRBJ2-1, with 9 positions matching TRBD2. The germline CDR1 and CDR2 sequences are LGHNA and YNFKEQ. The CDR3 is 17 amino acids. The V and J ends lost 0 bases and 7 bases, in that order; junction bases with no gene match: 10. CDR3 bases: TGTGCCAGCAGCCAAGATCTATCAGCGGGGGGAAAAAATGAGCAGTTCTTC. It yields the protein CASSQDLSAGGKNEQFF.

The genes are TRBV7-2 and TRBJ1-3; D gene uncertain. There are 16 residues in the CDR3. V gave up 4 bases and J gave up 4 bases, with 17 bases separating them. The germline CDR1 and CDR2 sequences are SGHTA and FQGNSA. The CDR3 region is CASSSFGPGSGNTIYF. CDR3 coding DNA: TGTGCCAGCAGCTCCTTTGGACCTGGGTCGGGAAACACCATATATTTT.

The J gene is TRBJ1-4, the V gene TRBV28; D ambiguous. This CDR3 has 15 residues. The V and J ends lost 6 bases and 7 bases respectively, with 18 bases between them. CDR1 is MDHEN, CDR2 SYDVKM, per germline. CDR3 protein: CASSGWAGIREKLFF. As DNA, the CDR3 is TGTGCCAGCAGCGGGTGGGCAGGAATTCGTGAAAAACTGTTTTTT.

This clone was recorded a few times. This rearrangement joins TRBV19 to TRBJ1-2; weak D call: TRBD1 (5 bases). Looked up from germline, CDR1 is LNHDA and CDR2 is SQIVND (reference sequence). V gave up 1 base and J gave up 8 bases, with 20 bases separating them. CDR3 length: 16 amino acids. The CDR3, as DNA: TGTGCCAGTAGTATAGGGTATCTCCTTGTCCAGGGCGGCTACACCTTC. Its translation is CASSIGYLLVQGGYTF.

The CDR3 DNA follows: TGTGCCAGCAGCATGGGACAGGGAACTGTCGGGGCCAACGTCCTGACTTTC. It codes for CASSMGQGTVGANVLTF. V gene TRBV11-2 combines with J gene TRBJ2-6; 9 nucleotides match TRBD1. Germline CDR1 and CDR2: SGHAT and FQNNGV. The CDR3 loop spans 17 amino acids. V shed 5 bases and J 4 bases; nucleotides not matched to a gene: 9.

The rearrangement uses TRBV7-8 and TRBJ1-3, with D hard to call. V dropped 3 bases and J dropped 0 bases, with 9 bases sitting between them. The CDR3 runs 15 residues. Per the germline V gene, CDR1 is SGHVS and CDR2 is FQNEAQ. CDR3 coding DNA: TGTGCCAGCAGCTTCAACGGAGCCTCTGGAAACACCATATATTTT. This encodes CASSFNGASGNTIYF.